Each of the 6 T cell receptor beta chains below was sequenced from the same sample in a study of T cell responses to AZD1222 COVID-19 vaccine. Here immunoSEQ multiplex PCR was the method, and the copy in TCRdb shows in-frame clones only, minus some. This sample carries about 260,000 clones, approximately 93% of them seen once, and the ten largest clones take 0.55%. Here the sequenced sample was peripheral blood, taken on day 0 of AZD1222 vaccination. The receptor source for this set is an adult in good health.

The chain recombines TRBV28 with TRBJ1-2; TRBD1 might be the D (6 bases). Germline V gene sequence: CDR1 MDHEN, CDR2 SYDVKM. Trimming stripped 7 bases from V and 5 bases from J, with 14 bases between. The CDR3 sequence is 13 residues long. The CDR3 bases are TGTGCCAGCACCCCTGGGACACGGTATGGCTACACCTTC. Translation: CASTPGTRYGYTF.

CDR3 in amino acids: CASSRPGGGEYNEQFF. CDR3 DNA: TGTGCCAGCAGCCGGCCGGGAGGTGGGGAGTACAATGAGCAGTTCTTC. The chain carries TRBV5-6 and TRBJ2-1; 7 bases fit TRBD2. After removal of 4 bases from V and 4 bases from J, the junction contained 11 bases not matched to a gene. The CDR3 has 16 amino acids. Germline V gene lookup returns CDR1 SGHDT and CDR2 YYEEEE.

This chain uses TRBV12-5 with TRBJ2-1; TRBD2 aligns across 10 bases. Germline CDR1 LGHNT, CDR2 FRNRAP. Losses at the gene ends were 0 bases for V and 9 bases for J; bases not matched to a gene: 8. This CDR3 is 16 amino acids long. Here the CDR3 DNA reads TGTGCTAGTGGTTTGGTAGCAGCGGGAGGGGGCGGTGAGCAGTTCTTC. It codes for CASGLVAAGGGGEQFF.

This chain joins TRBV10-3 and TRBJ1-2; the D gene is possibly TRBD1 (5 bases). Germline CDR1 ENHRY, CDR2 SYGVKD. Trimming removed 4 bases at V and 4 bases at J, with 22 bases between. CDR3 length: 17 residues. This CDR3 is CAISAGGEQARGYGYTF. The DNA for the CDR3 is TGTGCCATCAGTGCGGGGGGGGAACAGGCCCGAGGCTATGGCTACACCTTC.

This clone was found a few times. The chain employs TRBV30 and TRBJ2-2, with TRBD2 as a possible D gene (5 bases). Between the trimmed V and J ends, which lost 0 bases and 6 bases, there was a span of 5 bases. The CDR3 has 12 residues. The germline V gene has CDR1 GTSNPN and CDR2 SVGIG (reference sequence). The CDR3 is CAWSVRAGELFF. The CDR3 DNA sequence: TGTGCCTGGAGTGTGAGGGCCGGGGAGCTGTTTTTT.

This clone occurred once. V gene TRBV7-3 combines with J gene TRBJ2-2; D gene unclear. Germline lookup yields CDR1 SGHTA and CDR2 FQGTGA. Deletions cut 4 bases from V and 7 bases from J, with 7 bases between. CDR3 size: 12 residues. The CDR3 sequence is CASSSGFGELFF. CDR3 sequence (DNA): TGTGCCAGCAGCTCAGGTTTCGGGGAGCTGTTTTTT.